This T cell receptor (beta chain) was captured in a study of spatial heterogeneity in lung cancer. This clonotype was seen repeatedly, ten times or more. Indicated time point: sample taken at primary tumor resection. Frozen PBMC, nontumor lung or tumor provided whole RNA, which was sequenced unsorted. V shed 2 bases and J shed 8 bases, with 9 bases lying between them. The CDR3 covers 12 residues. From germline, CDR1 is MDHEN and CDR2 SYDVKM. TCRdb independently ran MiXCR on the 5' RACE reads; one entry per CDR3 protein. The table has about 23,000 distinct CDR3 sequences, less than 5.5% seen once; the top ten hold under 6.5%.

Here the sequenced sample was PBMCs, taken at surgery. This chain connects TRBV28 to TRBJ1-1; TRBD1 is a possible D gene (5 bases). The sequence came from a male donor with early-stage non-small cell lung cancer. As DNA, the CDR3 is TGTGCCAGCAGTTTAACCGACAGAGAAGCTTTCTTT. Protein: CASSLTDREAFF.